Each of the 28 T cell receptor beta chains below was sequenced from the same sample in a study of CD8 T cells in ankylosing spondylitis. TCRdb re-called the 5' RACE reads through MiXCR, storing one row per CDR3 protein. This sample has fewer than 200,000 distinct CDR3 sequences, with approximately 16% found just once. Sample: blood, either unsorted or a sorted T cell fraction (not recorded which). The source is a male donor with ankylosing spondylitis or in good health (not recorded which).

In its sample, this clonotype was seen many times. The genes are TRBV3-1 and TRBJ2-5; possibly TRBD2 for D (6 bases). The CDR3 runs to 14 residues. V was clipped by 6 bases and J by 4 bases, with 15 bases between them. Germline V gives CDR1 LGHDT, CDR2 YNNKEL (reference sequence). CDR3 in amino acids: CASSRLDGLETQYF. CDR3 DNA sequence: TGTGCCAGCAGTCGACTAGACGGTTTAGAGACCCAGTACTTC.

This clonotype was recorded a few times. The chain joins TRBV5-4 to TRBJ2-1; 10 nucleotides agree with TRBD2. Per the germline V gene, CDR1 is SGHNT and CDR2 is YYREEE (reference sequence). This CDR3 has 16 residues. Unmatched junction bases numbered 16, after V lost 4 bases and J lost 12 bases. CDR3 DNA: TGTGCCAGCAGCGTGGGTCCGGGACTAGCGACCGAGATGCAGTTCTTC. It specifies CASSVGPGLATEMQFF.

The V and J genes are TRBV10-3 and TRBJ2-6; 15 nucleotides align to TRBD2. The CDR3 sequence is 19 residues long. V lost 6 bases, J lost 0 bases, and 6 bases stayed unmatched. Germline values: CDR1 ENHRY, CDR2 SYGVKD. The CDR3 protein is CAISKGTSGRNSGANVLTF. CDR3 nucleotides: TGTGCCATCAGCAAAGGGACTAGCGGGAGGAACTCTGGGGCCAACGTCCTGACTTTC.

This clonotype was seen ten or more times. The gene calls are TRBV6-1 and TRBJ1-5, with 9 bases that match TRBD1. V shed 6 bases and J 7 bases; nucleotides not matched to a gene: 7. Germline V CDR1 and CDR2: MNHNS, SASEGT. This CDR3 region has 14 residues. CDR3: CASRLQGAGQPQHF. DNA of the CDR3: TGTGCCAGCAGGCTACAGGGGGCCGGGCAGCCCCAGCATTTT.

Ten or more counts support this clonotype. The chain employs TRBV20-1 and TRBJ1-6; 7 bases match TRBD1. The CDR3 is 16 amino acids. V dropped 3 bases and J dropped 4; count of bases not matched to a gene: 9. From germline, CDR1 is DFQATT and CDR2 SNEGSKA (reference sequence). CDR3 loop: CSARSTGQVYNSPLHF. CDR3 nucleotides: TGCAGTGCTAGGAGTACTGGACAGGTGTATAATTCACCCCTCCACTTT.

CDR3 sequence (DNA): TGCAGTGCTAGAGCCGGGAGCGACACCGGGGAGCTGTTTTTT. It yields the protein CSARAGSDTGELFF. The V and J genes are TRBV20-1 and TRBJ2-2; D is perhaps TRBD2 (6 bases). V was trimmed by 1 base and J by 3 bases, leaving 9 bases between them. CDR3 length: 14 residues. Germline V gives CDR1 DFQATT, CDR2 SNEGSKA (reference sequence).

This clonotype was recorded at least ten times. The chain employs TRBV20-1 and TRBJ2-7, with 8 bases identical to TRBD1. Looked up from germline, CDR1 is DFQATT and CDR2 is SNEGSKA (reference sequence). CDR3 length equals 14 residues. The V segment lost 4 bases and the J segment 2 bases; nucleotides outside the gene matches: 7. CDR3 in DNA: TGCAGTGCTACAGACAGGGGCTTCACCTACGAGCAGTACTTC. It specifies CSATDRGFTYEQYF.

The V call is TRBV5-4, the J call TRBJ2-2, with a tentative D call TRBD2 (6 bases). The CDR3 consists of 15 residues. The V gene lost 4 bases and the J gene lost 7 bases, with 17 bases spanning the gap. Per germline, CDR1 SGHNT and CDR2 YYREEE (reference sequence). The CDR3 loop reads CASSNRDSRSGELFF. CDR3 DNA sequence: TGTGCCAGCAGCAACCGGGACTCCCGGAGCGGGGAGCTGTTTTTT. Drawing the rest from reference TRBV5-4 and TRBJ2-2, the complete variable domain is ETGVTQSPTHLIKTRGQQVTLRCSSQSGHNTVSWYQQALGQGPQFIFQYYREEENGRGNFPPRFSGLQFPNYSSELNVNALELDDSALYLCASSNRDSRSGELFFGEGSRLTVL.

This clonotype has ten or more counts. The chain carries TRBV12-3 or TRBV12-4 and TRBJ2-3; 8 nucleotides match TRBD2. Trimming at V came to 2 bases and at J to 4 bases, leaving 5 bases not matched to a gene. The length of the CDR3 is 15 residues. The CDR3 sequence is CASSLSGGWADTQYF. In nucleotides, the CDR3 is TGTGCCAGCAGTTTAAGCGGGGGCTGGGCAGATACGCAGTATTTT.

The rearrangement uses TRBV12-3 or TRBV12-4 and TRBJ2-5, with TRBD1 as a possible D gene (6 bases). There are 13 residues in the CDR3. V was shortened by 5 bases and J by 4 bases, with 11 bases between the two germline ends. This CDR3 is CASSQGLAETQYF. As DNA, the CDR3 is TGTGCCAGCAGTCAGGGGTTAGCAGAGACCCAGTACTTC.

Ten or more counts support this clonotype. The gene calls are TRBV28 and TRBJ2-1; 11 bases map to TRBD2. Germline CDR1 MDHEN, CDR2 SYDVKM. With V trimmed by 6 bases and J by 5 bases, 6 bases remained unmatched. CDR3 size: 15 residues. This chain's CDR3 is CASRAGTSGNNEQFF. CDR3 in DNA: TGTGCCAGCAGAGCAGGGACTAGCGGAAACAATGAGCAGTTCTTC. Complete variable domain (other parts from reference TRBV28 and TRBJ2-1): DVKVTQSSRYLVKRTGEKVFLECVQDMDHENMFWYRQDPGLGLRLIYFSYDVKMKEKGDIPEGYSVSREKKERFSLILESASTNQTSMYLCASRAGTSGNNEQFFGPGTRLTVL.

This clonotype was seen repeatedly, ten times or more. The chain couples TRBV10-2 to TRBJ2-1; D might be TRBD2 (5 bases). Per germline, CDR1 WSHSY and CDR2 SAAADI. The length of the CDR3 is 12 residues. V lost 8 bases and J 1 base, leaving 6 bases between the germline ends. The DNA of the CDR3 is TGCGCCAGCCGCGGGTCCTACAATGAGCAGTTCTTC. Amino acids: CASRGSYNEQFF.

This clonotype was seen ten or more times. The chain combines TRBV27 with TRBJ1-2; D unclear. The V gene's germline CDR1 is MNHEY and CDR2 SMNVEV (reference sequence). Trimming took 1 base from V and 4 from J, leaving 10 bases between them. The CDR3 covers 14 residues. The CDR3 bases are TGTGCCAGCAGTTTATATTTCGGGGTCTATGGCTACACCTTC. Translation: CASSLYFGVYGYTF.

This clonotype has ten or more counts. This rearrangement joins TRBV5-1 to TRBJ2-2; D is ambiguous. The V and J ends lost 3 bases and 2 bases respectively, with 11 bases between them. The CDR3 covers 15 residues. The V gene's germline CDR1 is SGHRS and CDR2 YFSETQ. CDR3 in amino acids: CASSSLVPNTGELFF. The CDR3 coding sequence is TGCGCCAGCAGCTCTTTAGTCCCTAACACCGGGGAGCTGTTTTTT.

The chain is built from TRBV2 and TRBJ2-7, with 12 bases aligning to TRBD2. Germline CDR1 is SNHLY and CDR2 is FYNNEI. This CDR3 spans 15 amino acids. With V trimmed by 5 bases and J by 4 bases, 6 bases remained unmatched. The CDR3 bases are TGTGCCAGCAGTATCGGACTAGCGGGACGGTACGAGCAGTACTTC. It encodes CASSIGLAGRYEQYF.

This clonotype was seen at least ten times. The rearrangement joins TRBV12-3 or TRBV12-4 to TRBJ2-1; D is ambiguous. The CDR3 has 13 residues. Deletions cut 8 bases from V and 6 bases from J, with 14 bases between. For the CDR3, the DNA is TGTGCCAGCGGGGTGTTTGTATTCAATGAGCAGTTCTTC. Its translation is CASGVFVFNEQFF.

At least ten counts were recorded for this clonotype. J is TRBJ2-7 and V is TRBV5-1; D is ambiguous. CDR1 and CDR2 from the germline V gene are SGHRS and YFSETQ. The CDR3 loop spans 14 amino acids. V shed 3 bases and J shed 5 bases, with 15 bases lying between them. This CDR3 is CASSSGPSDHEQYF. The CDR3 nucleotides are TGCGCCAGCAGCTCTGGACCCTCCGACCACGAGCAGTACTTC.

This clonotype has a count of ten or more. The J gene is TRBJ1-3, the V gene TRBV5-1; no firm D call. This CDR3 comprises 15 residues. Trimming removed 0 bases from V and 0 bases from J, with 7 bases in between. The germline gives CDR1 SGHRS, CDR2 YFSETQ. CDR3 loop: CASSLVGNSGNTIYF. For the CDR3, the DNA is TGCGCCAGCAGCTTGGTAGGCAACTCTGGAAACACCATATATTTT.

This clonotype was picked up a small number of times. This rearrangement joins TRBV5-1 to TRBJ2-1, with D uncertain. The V end was cut by 3 bases, the J end by 1 base, with 11 bases between. CDR1 is SGHRS and CDR2 is YFSETQ in the germline V gene. CDR3 length: 15 residues. This CDR3 reads CASSSDPGSYNEQFF. DNA of the CDR3: TGCGCCAGCAGCTCGGACCCTGGGTCCTACAATGAGCAGTTCTTC.

This clonotype came up a few times. The chain recombines TRBV12-5 with TRBJ2-1; TRBD2 aligns across 8 bases. Germline V gene sequence: CDR1 LGHNT, CDR2 FRNRAP. The ends lost 7 bases at V and 6 bases at J; junction bases unmatched: 14. The CDR3 length is 16 residues. The chain's CDR3 is CASAAAWTSIGNEQFF. DNA of the CDR3: TGTGCTAGTGCCGCGGCCTGGACTAGCATCGGCAATGAGCAGTTCTTC.

This clonotype occurred many times. V and J are TRBV6-2 or TRBV6-3 and TRBJ2-2; D might be TRBD1 (6 bases). The V end was cut by 2 bases, the J end by 3 bases, with 10 bases between. The CDR3 length is 15 residues. The germline V gene has CDR1 MNHEY and CDR2 SVGEGT. Here the CDR3 reads CASSYGQFDTGELFF. CDR3 coding DNA: TGTGCCAGCAGTTACGGACAGTTCGACACCGGGGAGCTGTTTTTT.

This clonotype was recorded many times. V and J are TRBV28 and TRBJ2-7, with 9 nucleotides matching TRBD2. This CDR3 has 13 residues. Germline assignment: CDR1 MDHEN and CDR2 SYDVKM. Losses at the gene ends were 2 bases for V and 9 bases for J; bases not matched to a gene: 5. CDR3 coding DNA: TGTGCCAGCAGTTTAGCGGGAGGGGTAGGGCAGTACTTC. It yields the protein CASSLAGGVGQYF.

The V and J genes are TRBV28 and TRBJ2-7; 9 positions match TRBD1. CDR1 and CDR2 from the germline V gene are MDHEN and SYDVKM. The CDR3 is made up of 15 amino acids. Trimming took 8 bases from V and 7 from J; bases not matched to a gene: 15. The CDR3 protein is CASPSDRGDFGEQYF. The CDR3 coding sequence is TGTGCCAGCCCCTCGGACAGGGGAGATTTCGGGGAGCAGTACTTC.

This chain links TRBV28 with TRBJ1-5, with D hard to call. The ends were cut back, 4 bases at V and 2 bases at J, with 15 bases in the middle. The CDR3 is made up of 16 amino acids. From germline, CDR1 is MDHEN and CDR2 SYDVKM. In DNA form, the CDR3 reads TGTGCCAGCAGTTACTCCTTTTTCCAGGGCAATCAGCCCCAGCATTTT. Residues: CASSYSFFQGNQPQHF.

This clonotype was found many times. The V call is TRBV5-1, the J call TRBJ2-3, with D perhaps being TRBD1 or TRBD2 (6 bases each). This CDR3 spans 16 amino acids. V was clipped by 3 bases and J by 4 bases, with 18 bases between them. Per the germline V gene, CDR1 is SGHRS and CDR2 is YFSETQ. The CDR3 reads CASSWGPGSGADTQYF. As DNA, the CDR3 is TGCGCCAGCAGCTGGGGGCCCGGGAGTGGCGCAGATACGCAGTATTTT.

This clonotype was detected many times. CDR3 sequence (DNA): TGTGCCACCAGACCTAGCGGAAACACAGATACGCAGTATTTT. It is translated as CATRPSGNTDTQYF. V gene TRBV24-1 combines with J gene TRBJ2-3, with 7 bases lining up with TRBD2. J gave up 2 bases and V 7 bases, and 5 bases lay outside the gene matches. This CDR3 comprises 14 residues. Germline V gene lookup returns CDR1 KGHDR and CDR2 SFDVKD.

V and J are TRBV12-3 or TRBV12-4 and TRBJ1-1; a possible D gene is TRBD1 (6 bases). This CDR3 is built from 14 residues. The V end was cut by 4 bases, the J end by 10 bases, with 19 bases between. The CDR3 reads CASSSPLLGGRAFF. The CDR3 region has the DNA TGTGCCAGCAGTTCGCCCCTACTAGGGGGACGAGCTTTCTTT.

This clonotype was counted between two and nine times. Here the CDR3 DNA reads TGTGCCAGCAGTGACCGAGTAGAGGACTATGGCTACACCTTC. Translating it yields CASSDRVEDYGYTF. This chain connects TRBV2 to TRBJ1-2, with D unclear. CDR1 is SNHLY and CDR2 is FYNNEI in the germline V gene. The V end lost 3 bases, the J end lost 3 bases, and 11 bases lay between the germline ends. This CDR3 has 14 amino acids.